The 17 T cell receptor beta chains below were found in one sample sequenced in a study of graft-versus-host responses after intestinal transplantation. Using immunoSEQ multiplex PCR, the repertoire was profiled, and TCRdb retains in-frame clones only, with some absent. The sample contains 35,000 to 45,000 clones, approximately 96% of which appear only once. Antigens of these TCRs are unknown. Here the sequenced sample was unstimulated CD8+ T cells sorted from spleen or lymph node cells, taken before transplant. The source is a human donor who was the organ donor for an intestinal transplant.

V and J are TRBV6-5 and TRBJ2-1; TRBD1 aligns across 7 bases. The germline V gene has CDR1 MNHEY and CDR2 SVGAGI. The CDR3 spans 10 residues. J lost 14 bases, V lost 7 bases, and 5 bases had no gene match. CDR3 region: CASKSRGKFF. CDR3 DNA: TGTGCCAGCAAGTCCAGGGGGAAGTTCTTC.

The chain uses TRBV29-1 and TRBJ2-7; no firm D call. The V gene lost 2 bases and the J gene lost 4 bases, with 9 bases spanning the gap. CDR3 length equals 12 residues. CDR1 is SQVTM, CDR2 ANQGSEA, per germline. Here the CDR3 reads CSVESGEYEQYF. CDR3 nucleotides: TGCAGCGTTGAATCTGGGGAATACGAGCAGTACTTC.

To note about this clone: Relative to the germline gene, one junction end is altered; a read error may explain this. The chain combines TRBV4-1 with TRBJ1-6; 7 nucleotides line up with TRBD1. The CDR3 is 18 amino acids. CDR1 and CDR2 (germline): MGHRA, YSYEKL. CDR3 protein: CAGSQDQDRSFYNSPLHF. The CDR3 coding sequence is TGCGCCGGCAGCCAAGATCAGGACAGGAGTTTCTATAATTCACCCCTCCACTTT.

This clone has more than one count but fewer than ten. The chain joins TRBV11-2 to TRBJ2-7; D unresolved. The CDR3 covers 15 residues. V was clipped by 0 bases and J by 5 bases, with 14 bases between them. The germline V gene encodes CDR1 SGHAT and CDR2 FQNNGV. CDR3 sequence (DNA): TGTGCCAGCAGCTTAGATCGGGCTTGGATCCACGAGCAGTACTTC. Residues: CASSLDRAWIHEQYF.

V usage is TRBV4-1 and J usage is TRBJ1-4; a weak D match, TRBD1 (5 bases). The CDR3 runs to 14 residues. The V gene lost 3 bases and the J gene lost 0 bases, with 5 bases spanning the gap. CDR1 and CDR2 (germline): MGHRA, YSYEKL. The CDR3 DNA is TGCGCCAGCAGCCACAGGGCAACTAATGAAAAACTGTTTTTT. Its protein product is CASSHRATNEKLFF.

The V and J genes are TRBV5-4 and TRBJ2-5, with 7 bases fitting TRBD2. Germline V gene sequence: CDR1 SGHNT, CDR2 YYREEE (reference sequence). The V and J ends lost 0 bases and 1 base, in that order; junction bases with no gene match: 3. The CDR3 has 15 amino acids. CDR3 sequence: CASSLAAGPQETQYF. The DNA of the CDR3 is TGTGCCAGCAGCTTGGCAGCGGGGCCCCAAGAGACCCAGTACTTC.

V is TRBV11-2 and J is TRBJ2-7; TRBD1 aligns across 7 bases. The germline CDR1 and CDR2 sequences are SGHAT and FQNNGV. Trimming removed 3 bases from V and 1 base from J; junction bases left unmatched: 6. This CDR3 comprises 15 residues. For the CDR3, the DNA is TGTGCCAGCAGCTTCGTGGCAGGGGGTTCCTACGAGCAGTACTTC. Its protein product is CASSFVAGGSYEQYF.

The J gene is TRBJ2-4, the V gene TRBV29-1; 8 bases agree with TRBD1. Germline V gene data show CDR1 as SQVTM and CDR2 as ANQGSEA. The CDR3 has 14 amino acids. The J segment lost 8 bases and the V segment lost 6 bases, leaving 12 bases of the junction unmatched. The CDR3 reads CSVPGQEMGDIQYF. The CDR3 DNA reads TGCAGCGTCCCGGGACAGGAGATGGGTGACATTCAGTACTTC.

The CDR3 bases are TGCGCCAGCAGCCAAGTGGGGGGGCTTGGAAACACCATATATTTT. It specifies CASSQVGGLGNTIYF. The chain is built from TRBV4-1 and TRBJ1-3; TRBD1 might be the D (6 bases). V lost 1 base and J lost 3, with 10 bases in between. Germline CDR1 is MGHRA and CDR2 is YSYEKL. This CDR3 spans 15 amino acids.

The chain joins TRBV9 to TRBJ1-2; 7 bases agree with TRBD1. Trimming cost V 3 bases and J 6 bases; bases outside gene matches: 2. CDR1 is SGDLS and CDR2 is YYNGEE in the germline V gene. The CDR3 runs to 12 residues. The CDR3: CASSATGNGYTF. DNA for the CDR3: TGTGCCAGCAGCGCGACAGGGAATGGCTACACCTTC.

This clone has just one count. This chain connects TRBV7-8 to TRBJ2-3; 9 nucleotides align to TRBD2. The CDR3 is made up of 15 amino acids. The germline V gene has CDR1 SGHVS and CDR2 FQNEAQ. V lost 3 bases and J lost 11; bases outside the gene matches: 12. The CDR3: CASSLLSGGISGQYF. The CDR3 nucleotides are TGTGCCAGCAGCTTGCTTAGCGGGGGAATCTCTGGGCAGTATTTT.

The chain joins TRBV5-4 to TRBJ2-3; TRBD2 aligns across 8 bases. This CDR3 contains 16 residues. Trimming at V came to 6 bases and at J to 0 bases, leaving 9 bases not matched to a gene. Germline lookup yields CDR1 SGHNT and CDR2 YYREEE (reference sequence). This chain's CDR3 is CASTISGGFSTDTQYF. The CDR3 nucleotides read TGTGCCAGCACCATAAGCGGGGGCTTTAGCACAGATACGCAGTATTTT.

This clone appeared a single time. The gene calls are TRBV7-9 and TRBJ1-2, with D uncertain. V was shortened by 2 bases and J by 4 bases, with 14 bases between the two germline ends. CDR1 and CDR2 (germline): SEHNR, FQNEAQ (reference sequence). This CDR3 contains 15 residues. CDR3 residues: CASSLWPEGIYGYTF. DNA of the CDR3: TGTGCCAGCAGCTTATGGCCAGAGGGCATCTATGGCTACACCTTC.

V and J are TRBV4-1 and TRBJ1-3, with unresolved D. The ends were cut back, 1 base at V and 7 bases at J, with 17 bases in the middle. Germline V gives CDR1 MGHRA, CDR2 YSYEKL. The CDR3 is 16 residues long. CDR3 amino acids: CASSQVAQTLWNTIYF. The CDR3 nucleotides read TGCGCCAGCAGCCAAGTTGCACAGACCCTGTGGAACACCATATATTTT.

The V call is TRBV2, the J call TRBJ2-3; 8 nucleotides agree with TRBD2. From germline, CDR1 is SNHLY and CDR2 FYNNEI. This CDR3 region has 17 residues. J gave up 0 bases and V 3 bases, and 8 bases lay outside the gene matches. DNA of the CDR3: TGTGCCAGCAGTGACCCTACTAGCGGTGATAGCACAGATACGCAGTATTTT. Encoded protein: CASSDPTSGDSTDTQYF.

The rearrangement links TRBV5-1 to TRBJ1-3; D is ambiguous. Trimming pared 4 bases from V and 0 bases from J, leaving 11 bases between. The CDR3 is 15 amino acids. Germline V gene lookup returns CDR1 SGHRS and CDR2 YFSETQ. This CDR3 is CASSEGRDSGNTIYF. CDR3 DNA sequence: TGCGCCAGCAGCGAAGGACGGGACTCTGGAAACACCATATATTTT. Full variable domain (missing parts from reference TRBV5-1 and TRBJ1-3): KAGVTQTPRYLIKTRGQQVTLSCSPISGHRSVSWYQQTPGQGLQFLFEYFSETQRNKGNFPGRFSGRQFSNSRSEMNVSTLELGDSALYLCASSEGRDSGNTIYFGEGSWLTVV.

J is TRBJ1-1 and V is TRBV19; no firm D call. This CDR3 region has 15 residues. The germline gives CDR1 LNHDA, CDR2 SQIVND (reference sequence). The V and J ends lost 4 bases and 5 bases respectively, with 17 bases between them. The CDR3 nucleotides are TGTGCCAGTAGTACCCCCGGATTGGGTGGGACTGAAGCTTTCTTT. Encoded protein: CASSTPGLGGTEAFF.